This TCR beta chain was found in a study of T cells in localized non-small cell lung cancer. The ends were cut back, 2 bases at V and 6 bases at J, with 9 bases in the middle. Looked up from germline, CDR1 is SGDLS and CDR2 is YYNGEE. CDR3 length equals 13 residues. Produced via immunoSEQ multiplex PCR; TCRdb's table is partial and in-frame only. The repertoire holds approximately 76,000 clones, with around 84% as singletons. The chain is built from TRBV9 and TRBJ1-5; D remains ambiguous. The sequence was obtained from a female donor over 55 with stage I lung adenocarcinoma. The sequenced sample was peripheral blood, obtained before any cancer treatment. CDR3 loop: CASSVEGAQPQHF. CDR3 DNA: TGTGCCAGCAGCGTGGAGGGAGCTCAGCCCCAGCATTTT.